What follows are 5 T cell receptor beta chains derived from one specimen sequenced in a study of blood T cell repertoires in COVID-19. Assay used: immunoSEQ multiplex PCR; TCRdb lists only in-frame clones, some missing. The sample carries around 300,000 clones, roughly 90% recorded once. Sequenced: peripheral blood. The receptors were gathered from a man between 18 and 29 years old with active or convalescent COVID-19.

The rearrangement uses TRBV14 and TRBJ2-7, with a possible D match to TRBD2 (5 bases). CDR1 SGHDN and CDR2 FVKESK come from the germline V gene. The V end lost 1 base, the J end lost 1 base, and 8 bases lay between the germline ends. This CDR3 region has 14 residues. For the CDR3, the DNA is TGTGCCAGCAGCCAAGGAGGGAAGTCCTACGAGCAGTACTTC. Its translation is CASSQGGKSYEQYF.

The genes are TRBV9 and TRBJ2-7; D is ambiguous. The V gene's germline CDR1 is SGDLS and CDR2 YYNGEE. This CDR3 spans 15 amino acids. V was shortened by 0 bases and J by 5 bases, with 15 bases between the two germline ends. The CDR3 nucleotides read TGTGCCAGCAGCGTAGGGCTCAGGTTAGTCGACGAGCAGTACTTC. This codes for CASSVGLRLVDEQYF.

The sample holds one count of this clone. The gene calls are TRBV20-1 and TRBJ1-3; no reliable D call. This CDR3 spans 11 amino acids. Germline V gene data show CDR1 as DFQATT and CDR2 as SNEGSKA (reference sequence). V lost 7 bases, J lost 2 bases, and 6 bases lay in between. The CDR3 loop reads CSVTAGNTIYF. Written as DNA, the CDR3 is TGCAGTGTCACGGCTGGAAACACCATATATTTT.

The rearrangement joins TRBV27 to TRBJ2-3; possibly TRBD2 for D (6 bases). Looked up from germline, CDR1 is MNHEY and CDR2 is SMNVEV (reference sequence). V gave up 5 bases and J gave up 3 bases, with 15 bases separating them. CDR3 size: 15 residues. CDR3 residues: CASSQMEGGTDTQYF. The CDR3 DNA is TGTGCCAGCAGTCAAATGGAGGGTGGGACAGATACGCAGTATTTT.

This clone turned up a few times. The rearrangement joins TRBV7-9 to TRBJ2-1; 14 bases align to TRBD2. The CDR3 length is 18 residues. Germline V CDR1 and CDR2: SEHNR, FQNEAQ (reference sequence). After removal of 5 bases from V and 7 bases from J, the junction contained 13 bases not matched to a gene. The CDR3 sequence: CASSVRPGLAGEKNEQFF. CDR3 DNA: TGTGCCAGCAGCGTTAGGCCGGGACTAGCGGGAGAAAAGAATGAGCAGTTCTTC.